Presented here are 15 T cell receptor beta chains from one specimen sequenced in a study of OX40 agonist ivuxolimab in advanced cancers. Libraries were constructed by the immunoSEQ multiplex PCR assay. TCRdb took over this immuneACCESS table, retaining in-frame rearrangements with V and J assigned. Such tables are incomplete; in checked studies, under half of the missing clones stem from an unresolved V gene, and the remainder is unexplained. The sample table records about 14,000 clones; more than 75% of these occur just once. About 40% of the sample is taken by the ten largest. The specimen comprised CD4+ or CD8+ T cells sorted from blood, sampled in a trial of the OX40 agonist ivuxolimab. The receptor source for this set is an adult with an advanced solid tumor such as melanoma, head and neck, liver or kidney cancer.

The V and J genes are TRBV7-3 and TRBJ2-5, with TRBD2 matching 10 bases. The V and J ends lost 4 bases and 5 bases, in that order; junction bases with no gene match: 7. The germline gives CDR1 SGHTA, CDR2 FQGTGA. The CDR3 is 15 amino acids. CDR3 residues: CASSSSGGRSETQYF. Written as DNA, the CDR3 is TGTGCCAGCAGCTCTAGCGGGGGTCGTTCGGAGACCCAGTACTTC.

The chain has TRBV6-5 and TRBJ2-3; D is perhaps TRBD2 (6 bases). This CDR3 is built from 15 residues. Germline V gene lookup returns CDR1 MNHEY and CDR2 SVGAGI. Trimming shortened V by 6 bases and J by 0 bases, and 13 bases separated the two germline ends. The CDR3 sequence: CASSPSGPSTDTQYF. CDR3 coding DNA: TGTGCCAGCAGCCCCAGCGGGCCCAGCACAGATACGCAGTATTTT.

CDR3 sequence (DNA): TGTGCCAGCAGCTCCTACAATGAGCAGTTCTTC. Translation gives CASSSYNEQFF. This rearrangement joins TRBV13 to TRBJ2-1; D is unclear. The V and J ends lost 4 bases and 2 bases respectively, with 0 bases between them. This CDR3 has 11 amino acids. Germline CDR1 and CDR2: PRHDT and FYEKMQ (reference sequence).

This chain uses TRBV5-1 with TRBJ2-2; D not resolved. In germline, CDR1 is SGHRS, CDR2 YFSETQ. The CDR3 has 15 residues. Trimming removed 1 base at V and 4 bases at J, with 11 bases between. The CDR3 DNA reads TGCGCCAGCAGCTTGACTCCCATTGGCACCGGGGAGCTGTTTTTT. Its protein product is CASSLTPIGTGELFF.

The chain combines TRBV28 with TRBJ1-3; D ambiguous. The length of the CDR3 is 14 residues. The germline V gene encodes CDR1 MDHEN and CDR2 SYDVKM. The ends were cut back, 3 bases at V and 0 bases at J, with 6 bases in the middle. CDR3 loop: CASSFSRSGNTIYF. The CDR3 DNA sequence: TGTGCCAGCAGTTTTTCTCGCTCTGGAAACACCATATATTTT.

The J gene is TRBJ1-1, the V gene TRBV5-8; no clear D. The CDR3 consists of 12 residues. CDR1 is SGHTS, CDR2 YDEGEE, per germline. Between the trimmed V and J ends, which lost 5 bases and 3 bases, there was a span of 8 bases. CDR3 amino acids: CASRPVHTEAFF. CDR3 in DNA: TGTGCCAGCAGACCAGTCCACACTGAAGCTTTCTTT.

This rearrangement joins TRBV29-1 to TRBJ2-3; unclear D gene. CDR1 is SQVTM, CDR2 ANQGSEA, per germline. CDR3 size: 13 residues. V dropped 2 bases and J dropped 6 bases, with 12 bases sitting between them. The CDR3 is CSVESDKRDTQYF. CDR3 coding DNA: TGCAGCGTTGAAAGTGACAAAAGGGATACGCAGTATTTT.

This chain uses TRBV13 with TRBJ2-3; no firm D call. The length of the CDR3 is 13 residues. CDR1 is PRHDT, CDR2 FYEKMQ, per germline (reference sequence). Trimming took off 2 bases at V and 8 bases at J, with 11 bases between the two ends. CDR3 coding DNA: TGTGCCAGCAGCTTAAGGGTCTTGGCTACGCAGTATTTT. It codes for CASSLRVLATQYF. Looking up the rest from reference TRBV13 and TRBJ2-3 gives the full variable domain: AAGVIQSPRHLIKEKRETATLKCYPIPRHDTVYWYQQGPGQDPQFLISFYEKMQSDKGSIPDRFSAQQFSDYHSELNMSSLELGDSALYFCASSLRVLATQYFGPGTRLTVL.

This chain links TRBV19 with TRBJ2-7, with D hard to call. Germline CDR1 is LNHDA and CDR2 is SQIVND (reference sequence). With 11 bases removed from V and 2 bases from J, the gap between germline ends came to 13 bases. The CDR3 extends over 12 amino acids. CDR3 loop: CARIWVTYEQYF. CDR3 DNA sequence: TGTGCCCGGATCTGGGTAACCTACGAGCAGTACTTC.

The genes are TRBV5-5 and TRBJ1-5; D is possibly TRBD1 (5 bases). Looked up from germline, CDR1 is SGHKS and CDR2 is YYEKEE (reference sequence). The CDR3 length is 16 residues. Trimming shortened V by 0 bases and J by 5 bases, and 15 bases separated the two germline ends. The CDR3 sequence is CASSLEFPRDDQPQHF. The CDR3 coding sequence is TGTGCCAGCAGCTTGGAATTCCCCAGGGATGATCAGCCCCAGCATTTT.

Remarks on this clone: An end of the junction differs from the germline gene, which may be a read error. The chain carries TRBV4-3 and TRBJ1-1; D is uncertain. CDR3 length equals 15 residues. Germline CDR1 reads LGHNA; CDR2 reads YSLEER. The CDR3 coding sequence is TGCACCAGCAGCCAAGATTCAGGTCTAGACACTGAAGCTTTCTTT. Translation: CTSSQDSGLDTEAFF.

This sequence joins TRBV29-1 and TRBJ2-5, with D unclear. CDR1 and CDR2 (germline): SQVTM, ANQGSEA. The V end lost 7 bases, the J end lost 2 bases, and 17 bases lay between the germline ends. CDR3 length: 14 residues. CDR3 region: CSAPSWGEQETQYF. The CDR3 DNA follows: TGCAGCGCCCCTTCCTGGGGTGAACAAGAGACCCAGTACTTC.

This clone was observed a single time. V usage is TRBV5-1 and J usage is TRBJ1-3, with 11 bases matching TRBD1. The CDR3 totals 16 residues. Unmatched junction bases numbered 5, after V lost 4 bases and J lost 2 bases. Per the germline V gene, CDR1 is SGHRS and CDR2 is YFSETQ. The CDR3 region has the DNA TGCGCCAGCAGCCCTGGGACAGGGGGAACTGGAAACACCATATATTTT. It specifies CASSPGTGGTGNTIYF.

V gene TRBV7-9 combines with J gene TRBJ2-1; D is unresolved. V lost 1 base and J 6 bases, leaving 10 bases between the germline ends. Germline V CDR1 and CDR2: SEHNR, FQNEAQ (reference sequence). This CDR3 comprises 14 residues. In DNA, the CDR3 is TGTGCCAGCAGCTTAGTGCCTAGTAGCAATGAGCAGTTCTTC. This codes for CASSLVPSSNEQFF.

V gene TRBV7-3 combines with J gene TRBJ2-2; D perhaps matches TRBD2 (5 bases). V was pared by 5 bases and J by 1 base, with 11 bases between. This CDR3 has 15 residues. The germline CDR1 and CDR2 sequences are SGHTA and FQGTGA. The CDR3 loop is CASSPTGGNTGELFF. The CDR3 region has the DNA TGTGCCAGCAGCCCGACTGGAGGGAACACCGGGGAGCTGTTTTTT.